The 5 T cell receptor beta chains listed next were all sequenced from one sample in a study of blood T cell repertoires in COVID-19. Profiling relied on immunoSEQ multiplex PCR, and the TCRdb table lists in-frame clones only, not all of them. The sample lists around 190,000 clones; about 83% were seen once. Sequenced material: peripheral blood. The receptors were gathered from a human donor in a cohort sampled during active COVID-19.

In DNA form, the CDR3 reads TGTGCCAGCAGTCCCCGGACAGGGGGCGCCTACGAGCAGTACTTC. This codes for CASSPRTGGAYEQYF. The genes are TRBV28 and TRBJ2-7, with 11 bases identical to TRBD1. This CDR3 has 15 amino acids. Germline CDR1 is MDHEN and CDR2 is SYDVKM. The ends lost 5 bases at V and 2 bases at J; junction bases unmatched: 5.

This chain connects TRBV5-4 to TRBJ2-2; 7 nucleotides match TRBD1. The CDR3 covers 15 residues. Germline V gene sequence: CDR1 SGHNT, CDR2 YYREEE (reference sequence). The trim removed 6 bases at V and 3 bases at J, leaving 8 bases unmatched. The CDR3 region is CASNLQGLDTGELFF. In DNA, the CDR3 is TGTGCCAGCAACCTACAGGGGCTGGACACCGGGGAGCTGTTTTTT. Based on the CDR3 plus reference TRBV5-4 and TRBJ2-2, the full variable domain is ETGVTQSPTHLIKTRGQQVTLRCSSQSGHNTVSWYQQALGQGPQFIFQYYREEENGRGNFPPRFSGLQFPNYSSELNVNALELDDSALYLCASNLQGLDTGELFFGEGSRLTVL.

This clone was observed a handful of times. The germline gene is not matched at one end of the junction; a read error may be the cause. The V and J genes are TRBV7-7 and TRBJ1-3, with D hard to call. The germline V gene has CDR1 SSHAT and CDR2 FNYEAQ (reference sequence). The CDR3 has 13 residues. The DNA for the CDR3 is TGTGCTAGCAGCTCTTCCTCTGGAAACACCATATATTTT. It encodes CASSSSSGNTIYF.

This clone appeared a single time. The chain links TRBV5-8 to TRBJ2-1; 14 bases are a match to TRBD2. The germline V gene encodes CDR1 SGHTS and CDR2 YDEGEE. CDR3 length: 15 residues. Trimming took 1 base from V and 8 from J; bases not matched to a gene: 2. CDR3 sequence reads: CASSLMTSGGDEQFF. The CDR3 DNA reads as TGTGCCAGCAGCTTGATGACTAGCGGGGGGGATGAGCAGTTCTTC.

The chain carries TRBV7-3 and TRBJ2-3; the D gene is possibly TRBD2 (6 bases). This CDR3 comprises 14 residues. CDR1 is SGHTA and CDR2 is FQGTGA in the germline V gene. Trimming removed 4 bases from V and 1 base from J, with 9 bases in between. The CDR3 protein is CASSSRGRTDTQYF. The CDR3 DNA reads TGTGCCAGCAGCTCGCGGGGCCGCACAGATACGCAGTATTTT.